Sequencing of this TCR beta chain was carried out in a study of metastatic and nonmetastatic thyroid tumors (dated by TCRdb to about 2020). For context, the study as a whole: Repertoires were compared across peripheral blood and tumor or nodule tissue samples from malignant and benign thyroid patients. Broad study findings and their caveats: TCR beta diversity was reported as significantly higher in malignant tumors than in benign nodules, in both blood and tumor samples.

The sample holds one count of this clone. Its antigen is currently not known. No clone much larger than this one lies a single base away; base qualities are absent. Resting on one read, the evidence is weak. Before undergoing thyroid surgery, none of the patients had been given any kind of treatment. Using T-cell receptor beta sequencing, the study looked back at clinical samples from patients collected from the early 2010s to the late 2010s. Preparation of the library involved PCR. These reads were obtained on an Illumina HiSeq 4000. High-throughput sequencing was used to profile the TCR beta-chain CDR3 region of every patient. For the original study's pipeline: A classifier to discriminate distant-metastatic papillary thyroid cancer patients was built from CDR3 differences across clinicopathological groups. The Shannon index was used to measure repertoire diversity, and the Morisita-Horn index was used to measure how similar tumor and blood repertoires were. Using fastp at Q25 and MiXCR, TCRdb reprocessed the public reads and kept productive beta chains. TCRdb, not the original authors, processed these V and J calls. The sample data list under 6,500 clones, and roughly 30% of these were observed just once. Of the sample, 15% to 20% is held by the ten largest clones.

V is pared back by 0 bases and J by 0 bases, with 21 bases lying between the germline termini. CDR1 and CDR2 (DFQATT, SNEGSKA) derive from the germline V gene (reference sequence). The CDR3 covers 20 residues, taking in both the cysteine and the phenylalanine. CDR3 DNA is the only sequence kept; it has 60 bases, read in frame from the first base. The source material was adjacent normal tissue. The chain uses TRBV20-1 and TRBJ1-6; the D gene assignment is ambiguous. The sequence came from a female donor with papillary thyroid cancer or a benign thyroid nodule (not recorded which). Some clones in this sample may be carry-over from other donors' samples. The DNA sequence is as follows: TGCAGTGCTAGAGATGCGTCGGCGAACGCCCTGAGCTCCTATAATTCACCCCTCCACTTT. Its protein reads: CSARDASANALSSYNSPLHF.